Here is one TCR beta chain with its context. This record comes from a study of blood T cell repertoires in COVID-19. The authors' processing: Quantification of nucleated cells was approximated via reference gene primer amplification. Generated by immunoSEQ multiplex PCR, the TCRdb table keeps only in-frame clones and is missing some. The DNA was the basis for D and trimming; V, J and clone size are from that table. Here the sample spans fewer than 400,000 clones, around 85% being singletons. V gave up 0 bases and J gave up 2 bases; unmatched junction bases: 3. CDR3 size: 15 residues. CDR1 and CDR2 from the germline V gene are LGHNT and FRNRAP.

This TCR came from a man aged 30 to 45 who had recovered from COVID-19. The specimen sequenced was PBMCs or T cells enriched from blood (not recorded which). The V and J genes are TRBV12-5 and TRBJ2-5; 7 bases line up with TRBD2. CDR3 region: CASGLVSGGQETQYF. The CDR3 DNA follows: TGTGCTAGTGGTTTGGTATCGGGGGGACAAGAGACCCAGTACTTC.